A selection of T cell receptor beta chains follows, all from one sample in a study of T cell changes during pregnancy in multiple sclerosis. Profiled with immunoSEQ multiplex PCR; TCRdb holds only in-frame clones, not every one. This sample has 90,000 to 100,000 clones, with roughly 90% found just once. The input for sequencing was peripheral blood, taken in the first trimester of pregnancy. These receptors all stem from a female donor with multiple sclerosis, enrolled in a pregnancy study. The CDR3 runs from the conserved cysteine through the conserved F or W. D genes are given only for firm matches. Size is stated for part of the rows, as once, few or many counts, or as a class when the clone is expanded.

TRBV27	NA	TRBD1	TRBJ2-7	TGTGCCTCGTCTCCCGGGACAGGGGCGCCTGTCTACGAGCAGTACTTC	CASSPGTGAPVYEQYF
TRBV27	NA	NA	TRBJ1-2	TGTGCCAGCAGTTTACTGGGGGGGAACTATGGCTACACCTTC	CASSLLGGNYGYTF
TRBV7-2	NA	NA	TRBJ2-3	TGTGCCAGCAGCGGACAGCGCTCAGATACGCAGTATTTT	CASSGQRSDTQYF
TRBV5-1	NA	TRBD1	TRBJ2-7	TGCGCCAGCAGCTCGCGAGGACAGGGGACCTACGAGCAGTACTTC	CASSSRGQGTYEQYF
TRBV5-1	NA	TRBD1	TRBJ1-2	TGCGCCAGCAGCTTGGCCCAAGGACAGGGATATGGCTACACCTTC	CASSLAQGQGYGYTF
TRBV5-6	NA	NA	TRBJ2-3	TGTGCCAGCATCGCGCGGGTCCTTAGCACAGATACGCAGTATTTT	CASIARVLSTDTQYF
TRBV2	NA	NA	TRBJ1-5	TGTGCCAGCAGTGAAGGTTCCTTCCAGCCCCAGCATTTT	CASSEGSFQPQHF
TRBV2	once	TRBD1	TRBJ2-2	TGTGCCAGCATACGGGACAGGGGAGTGACCGGGGAGCTGTTTTTT	CASIRDRGVTGELFF
TRBV19	NA	NA	TRBJ2-7	TGTGCCAGTAGTATTAAGGCGGAGATGCCCCTACACGAGCAGTACTTC	CASSIKAEMPLHEQYF
TRBV27	NA	TRBD1	TRBJ2-7	TGTGCCAGCAGTTCTCAGGGGGCGAACTACGAGCAGTACTTC	CASSSQGANYEQYF
TRBV19	NA	NA	TRBJ2-7	TGTGCCAGTAGTATCTCGGCAGCGTTAAACTACGACTACGAGCAGTACTTC	CASSISAALNYDYEQYF
TRBV5-4	few	TRBD2	TRBJ2-7	TGTGCCAGCAGCTTGGTGGGCGGGAGCGAGCAGTACTTC	CASSLVGGSEQYF
TRBV5-1	NA	TRBD1	TRBJ2-2	TGCGCCAGCAGCTTGACAAGACAGGGGACCGGGGAGCTGTTTTTT	CASSLTRQGTGELFF
TRBV10-3	few	NA	TRBJ2-1	TGTGCCATCAGTGGGTTGGGGCTTATCGGCTACAATGAGCAGTTCTTC	CAISGLGLIGYNEQFF
TRBV5-4	NA	NA	TRBJ1-1	TGTGCCAGCAGCTTCCTCGGGGGAGGGGGAACTGAAGCTTTCTTT	CASSFLGGGGTEAFF
TRBV7-6	NA	NA	TRBJ1-3	TGTGCCAGCAGCTTAGCGGACAGTGCCTCTGGAAACACCATATATTTT	CASSLADSASGNTIYF
TRBV5-1	NA	NA	TRBJ1-5	TGCGCCAGCAGCTTGGGACAGCCCAATCAGCCCCAGCATTTT	CASSLGQPNQPQHF
TRBV27	NA	TRBD1	TRBJ1-1	TGTGCCAGCAGTTTATTACAGGGGGCCGTTGAAGCTTTCTTT	CASSLLQGAVEAFF
TRBV20-1	NA	NA	TRBJ2-3	TGCAGTGCTAGGCGAGATACGCAGTATTTT	CSARRDTQYF
TRBV23-1	once	TRBD1	TRBJ2-3	TGCGCCAGCAGTCACGGGACAGGCCCTACTGGCCCGCTCGCAAATACGCAGTATTTT	CASSHGTGPTGPLANTQYF
TRBV7-9	once	NA	TRBJ1-1	TGTGCCAGCAGCTCGGTAGCCAGTAACACTGAAGCTTTCTTT	CASSSVASNTEAFF
TRBV5-1	NA	TRBD1	TRBJ2-2	TGCGCCAGCAGCTCTAGGACAGGGACGAACACCGGGGAGCTGTTTTTT	CASSSRTGTNTGELFF
TRBV4-2	few	NA	TRBJ1-5	TGTGCCAGCAGCCATGGCATTTACGTTCAGCCCCAGCATTTT	CASSHGIYVQPQHF
TRBV28	few	TRBD2	TRBJ2-7	TGTGCCAGCAGACCCCATAGCGGGAGGGGCTTTTACGAGCAGTACTTC	CASRPHSGRGFYEQYF
TRBV10-3	NA	TRBD1	TRBJ2-1	TGTGCCATCAGCGAAGGACAGGGCATCAATGAGCAGTTCTTC	CAISEGQGINEQFF
TRBV28	few	NA	TRBJ1-2	TGTGCCAGCAGTTACAGGGTTCACTATGGCTACACCTTC	CASSYRVHYGYTF
TRBV19	NA	NA	TRBJ1-1	TGTGCCAGTAGCCTGGGCATGAACACTGAAGCTTTCTTT	CASSLGMNTEAFF
TRBV18	NA	TRBD1	TRBJ1-2	TGTGCCAGCTCATTAACCCACACCGGGACAGATTATGGCTACACCTTC	CASSLTHTGTDYGYTF
TRBV6-4	NA	TRBD2	TRBJ2-4	TGTGCCAGCAGTGACCGGCTAGCGGGAGGACTTGGTGACGCCAAAAACATTCAGTACTTC	CASSDRLAGGLGDAKNIQYF
TRBV30	NA	TRBD2	TRBJ2-1	TGTGCCTGGAGTCACAGGACTAGCGGGAGGTACCAGCAGTTCTTC	CAWSHRTSGRYQQFF
TRBV5-4	once	NA	TRBJ2-3	TGTGCCAGCAGCTCACCCGGAGGCACAGATACGCAGTATTTT	CASSSPGGTDTQYF
TRBV2	NA	NA	TRBJ1-2	TGTGCCAGCAGAGTGGGACAAAACTATGGCTACACCTTC	CASRVGQNYGYTF
TRBV7-3	NA	TRBD1	TRBJ2-5	TGTGCCAGCAGCTTAGGGTCAGGGGGAGAGACCCAGTACTTC	CASSLGSGGETQYF
TRBV13	NA	NA	TRBJ2-5	TGTGCCAGCAGCTTAGGCCGGAGGGGACAAGAGACCCAGTACTTC	CASSLGRRGQETQYF
TRBV12-5	NA	TRBD1	TRBJ1-1	TGTGCTAGTGGTTTGGGGGACAGGGGGGACCTGAACACTGAAGCTTTCTTT	CASGLGDRGDLNTEAFF
TRBV30	NA	NA	TRBJ1-5	TGTGCCTGGACGGTCTGGAGGCCCGGTCCAAACTATAGCAATCAGCCCCAGCATTTT	CAWTVWRPGPNYSNQPQHF